This note documents a single TCR beta chain sequence. Assay: immunoSEQ multiplex PCR; the TCRdb copy retains only in-frame clones and omits some. The data contain around 80,000 clones, 94% of them seen just once; the ten biggest clones take up more than 0.75%. The record originates from a study of T cell changes during pregnancy in multiple sclerosis. The CDR3 contains 15 residues. Trimming took 3 bases from V and 5 from J, leaving 17 bases between them. CDR1 SGHDT and CDR2 YYEEEE come from the germline V gene. The chain uses TRBV5-6 and TRBJ1-1; possible D gene TRBD1, 5 bases. Sequencing was performed on peripheral blood, taken in the second trimester of pregnancy. The TCR was taken from a female donor in good health, enrolled as a control in a pregnancy study. In DNA, the CDR3 is TGTGCCAGCAGCTGGGGGGGGACGCCGAGAACTGAAGCTTTCTTT. Translation gives CASSWGGTPRTEAFF.